This T cell receptor beta chain was sequenced in a study of tumor-infiltrating lymphocytes in primary liver carcinoma. Each 20-30 mg portion of unsorted bulk tissue served as the source for co-extraction of RNA and DNA. cDNA specific to TCR beta was made from about 0.45 ug of total RNA, with a constant-region primer employed for priming. Library construction for TCR beta comprised three nested multiplex PCR rounds performed with slightly modified ARM-PCR. Each CDR3 protein is one row after TCRdb ran MiXCR on the multiplex PCR reads. This sample yields tens of thousands of distinct CDR3 sequences, of which around 79% are seen a single time; 46% belongs to the top ten. A word on this clonotype: In this CDR3 the conserved last residue, phenylalanine or tryptophan, is missing, so a read error is likely.

The TCR was taken from a man in his forties or fifties with primary liver carcinoma and hepatitis B virus infection. Input material: liver tumor tissue from sampling region 3. The subset was: tumor region T3, left-lateral pole.

The CDR3 nucleotides read TGCGCCAGCAGCGGTGGAGCGGGCGGTATCGGGCAGTACTTA. The encoded protein is CASSGGAGGIGQYL. V gene TRBV6-6 combines with J gene TRBJ2-7, with D maybe TRBD2 (6 bases). The CDR3 spans 14 residues. CDR1 is MNHNY, CDR2 SVGAGI, per germline (reference sequence).